The 28 T cell receptor beta chains below come from one sample, sequenced in a study of shared clonotypes between healthy human individuals. The method was immunoSEQ multiplex PCR; TCRdb's version includes in-frame clones alone and lacks a portion of them. The table records approximately 980,000 clones, roughly 72% of them present only once. Sequencing used memory CD4+ T cells sorted from blood. The subset: CD45RA-negative fraction. The receptors were sampled from a man younger than 35 in good health.

This clone was seen only a few times. The V and J genes are TRBV5-8 and TRBJ2-3, with 10 bases that match TRBD2. In germline, CDR1 is SGHTS, CDR2 YDEGEE. The V gene end was trimmed by 2 bases and the J gene end by 3 bases; junction bases not matched to a gene: 3. This CDR3 is 15 amino acids long. The CDR3, as DNA: TGTGCCAGCAGCTTACTAGCGGGGAAGACAGATACGCAGTATTTT. Translated: CASSLLAGKTDTQYF. The complete variable domain, with remaining parts taken from reference TRBV5-8 and TRBJ2-3, reads EAGVTQSPTHLIKTRGQQATLRCSPISGHTSVYWYQQALGLGLQFLLWYDEGEERNRGNFPPRFSGRQFPNYSSELNVNALELEDSALYLCASSLLAGKTDTQYFGPGTRLTVL.

This clone was found many times. This chain joins TRBV27 and TRBJ2-1; D may be TRBD1 or TRBD2 (6 bases each). The germline V gene encodes CDR1 MNHEY and CDR2 SMNVEV (reference sequence). The CDR3 runs 14 residues. V was shortened by 1 base and J by 4 bases, with 8 bases between the two germline ends. In DNA, the CDR3 is TGTGCCAGCAGTTTATGGGGGGCGTACAATGAGCAGTTCTTC. This translates into CASSLWGAYNEQFF.

The chain combines TRBV6-5 with TRBJ1-6; the match to TRBD1 covers 7 bases. V shed 6 bases, J shed 7 bases, and the junction held 9 bases outside the gene matches. Germline V lookup: CDR1 MNHEY, CDR2 SVGAGI. The CDR3 extends over 15 amino acids. The CDR3 DNA sequence: TGTGCCAGCAGCCCCCAGGGGGGGGAGAATTCACCCCTCCACTTT. Its protein product is CASSPQGGENSPLHF.

The chain joins TRBV2 to TRBJ1-2, with a tentative D call TRBD1 (5 bases). CDR1 SNHLY and CDR2 FYNNEI come from the germline V gene. The CDR3 totals 12 residues. Trimming pared 6 bases from V and 8 bases from J, leaving 13 bases between. Here the CDR3 DNA reads TGTGCCAGCAGGGCATTGGGGGAGGGCTACACCTTC. Amino acid sequence: CASRALGEGYTF. Full variable domain (remainder filled in from reference TRBV2 and TRBJ1-2): EPEVTQTPSHQVTQMGQEVILRCVPISNHLYFYWYRQILGQKVEFLVSFYNNEISEKSEIFDDQFSVERPDGSNFTLKIRSTKLEDSAMYFCASRALGEGYTFGSGTRLTVV.

V usage is TRBV27 and J usage is TRBJ2-5, with D perhaps being TRBD1 or TRBD2 (5 bases each). The CDR3 is 14 amino acids. CDR1 MNHEY and CDR2 SMNVEV come from the germline V gene (reference sequence). Trimming cost V 7 bases and J 5 bases, with 17 bases left between them. CDR3 in amino acids: CASIGLGPGETQYF. CDR3 nucleotide sequence: TGTGCCAGCATCGGACTGGGACCAGGGGAGACCCAGTACTTC.

This clone was observed a few times. In the same sample, other DNA sequences code for this CDR3. The chain combines TRBV18 with TRBJ1-5; 7 bases agree with TRBD1. J gave up 7 bases and V 3 bases, and 6 bases lay outside the gene matches. This CDR3 has 14 amino acids. Germline CDR1 and CDR2: KGHSH and LQKENI. CDR3 nucleotides: TGTGCCAGCTCACCGGGACAGCCTAACCAGCCCCAGCATTTT. It specifies CASSPGQPNQPQHF.

The gene calls are TRBV4-3 and TRBJ1-3; the D is unclear. The V end was cut by 0 bases, the J end by 9 bases, with 12 bases between. Looked up from germline, CDR1 is LGHNA and CDR2 is YSLEER. The length of the CDR3 is 14 residues. The CDR3 region has the DNA TGCGCCAGCAGCCAAGACCGTTCCGCCAGCACCATATATTTT. This encodes CASSQDRSASTIYF.

The chain recombines TRBV5-4 with TRBJ2-1, with D tentatively TRBD2 (7 bases). The V and J ends lost 4 bases and 6 bases respectively, with 17 bases between them. The CDR3 is 15 amino acids. Germline assignment: CDR1 SGHNT and CDR2 YYREEE (reference sequence). CDR3 amino acids: CASSLWGGPLNEQFF. DNA of the CDR3: TGTGCCAGCAGCCTTTGGGGGGGCCCTCTCAATGAGCAGTTCTTC.

On this clone: Relative to the germline gene, one junction end is altered; a read error may explain this. The genes are TRBV19 and TRBJ2-7; D is ambiguous. This CDR3 region has 14 residues. The V gene's germline CDR1 is LNHDA and CDR2 SQIVND (reference sequence). The CDR3 DNA reads as TGTGCCAGTAGTATAGGTACAACGTCGTACGGGCAGTACTTC. This translates into CASSIGTTSYGQYF.

The sample holds one count of this clone. The rearrangement joins TRBV5-1 to TRBJ1-2, with D maybe TRBD1 (6 bases). Germline-derived CDR1 and CDR2 are SGHRS and YFSETQ. The V and J ends lost 4 bases and 7 bases respectively, with 26 bases between them. This CDR3 has 17 amino acids. CDR3 in amino acids: CASSPRSDRPGGGGYTF. The CDR3 bases are TGCGCCAGCAGCCCTAGATCCGACAGGCCCGGCGGAGGTGGCTACACCTTC. The whole variable domain, remainder taken from reference TRBV5-1 and TRBJ1-2, is KAGVTQTPRYLIKTRGQQVTLSCSPISGHRSVSWYQQTPGQGLQFLFEYFSETQRNKGNFPGRFSGRQFSNSRSEMNVSTLELGDSALYLCASSPRSDRPGGGGYTFGSGTRLTVV.

This clone was counted only a few times. V usage is TRBV28 and J usage is TRBJ1-6; tentative D call: TRBD1 (6 bases). The V end was cut by 5 bases, the J end by 7 bases, with 15 bases between. The length of the CDR3 is 15 residues. From germline, CDR1 is MDHEN and CDR2 SYDVKM. CDR3 region: CASSPTDRSNSPLHF. The CDR3 DNA follows: TGTGCCAGCAGTCCTACAGACAGGTCCAATTCACCCCTCCACTTT.

The V call is TRBV4-1, the J call TRBJ2-4; TRBD2 matches at 12 bases. V gave up 0 bases and J gave up 6 bases; unmatched junction bases: 12. Germline V gives CDR1 MGHRA, CDR2 YSYEKL. CDR3 size: 19 residues. The CDR3 spells CASSQDWLAGGPFRNIQYF. For the CDR3, the DNA is TGCGCCAGCAGCCAAGATTGGCTAGCGGGGGGGCCTTTTAGAAACATTCAGTACTTC.

The chain links TRBV7-3 to TRBJ2-1; 10 positions agree with TRBD2. The CDR3 spans 15 residues. Unmatched junction bases numbered 6, after V lost 1 base and J lost 9 bases. Germline values: CDR1 SGHTA, CDR2 FQGTGA. The CDR3 DNA is TGTGCCAGCAGCTTAAAAGCGGGGGGGCCCATTGAGCAGTTCTTC. It specifies CASSLKAGGPIEQFF.

This chain connects TRBV5-1 to TRBJ2-2; D is undetermined. This CDR3 has 13 amino acids. The V gene lost 1 base and the J gene lost 7 bases, with 8 bases spanning the gap. Looked up from germline, CDR1 is SGHRS and CDR2 is YFSETQ. The CDR3 coding sequence is TGCGCCAGCAGCTTGAATGGGGTCGGGGAGCTGTTTTTT. It codes for CASSLNGVGELFF.

V and J are TRBV5-6 and TRBJ2-7, with D tentatively TRBD2 (6 bases). The CDR3 length is 15 residues. From germline, CDR1 is SGHDT and CDR2 YYEEEE. Trimming took 4 bases from V and 0 from J, leaving 14 bases between them. The chain's CDR3 is CASSRWDGGSYEQYF. The CDR3 coding sequence is TGTGCCAGCAGCAGGTGGGACGGGGGCTCCTACGAGCAGTACTTC.

This chain joins TRBV7-2 and TRBJ2-1, with 7 bases lining up with TRBD2. V gave up 5 bases and J gave up 3 bases; unmatched junction bases: 10. This CDR3 spans 16 amino acids. Germline V gene lookup returns CDR1 SGHTA and CDR2 FQGNSA. The CDR3 nucleotides read TGTGCCAGCAGCCTTGGGAGGGCTAGCGGCTACAATGAGCAGTTCTTC. It yields the protein CASSLGRASGYNEQFF.

The chain has TRBV5-1 and TRBJ2-7; TRBD1 is a possible D gene (6 bases). This CDR3 is built from 14 residues. V was cut by 1 base and J by 3 bases, with 11 bases left in between. Germline V gives CDR1 SGHRS, CDR2 YFSETQ. CDR3 in DNA: TGCGCCAGCAGCTTGACGACAGGTATCTACGAGCAGTACTTC. Its protein is CASSLTTGIYEQYF.

As concerns this clone: Other DNA sequences within the sample encode an identical CDR3. The chain is built from TRBV5-1 and TRBJ2-5; D is uncertain. The germline gives CDR1 SGHRS, CDR2 YFSETQ. V was shortened by 1 base and J by 1 base, with 2 bases between the two germline ends. CDR3 length: 12 amino acids. This chain's CDR3 is CASSLSQETQYF. CDR3 coding DNA: TGCGCCAGCAGCTTGTCCCAAGAGACCCAGTACTTC.

The chain employs TRBV7-2 and TRBJ2-1; D gene uncertain. CDR1 and CDR2 (germline): SGHTA, FQGNSA. The CDR3 is made up of 12 amino acids. V lost 7 bases to trimming and J lost 5 bases, with 9 bases between them. The CDR3 region has the DNA TGTGCCAGCACCGGTCTCGACAATGAGCAGTTCTTC. Residues: CASTGLDNEQFF. The full variable domain, with the rest looked up from reference TRBV7-2 and TRBJ2-1, is GAGVSQSPSNKVTEKGKDVELRCDPISGHTALYWYRQSLGQGLEFLIYFQGNSAPDKSGLPSDRFSAERTGGSVSTLTIQRTQQEDSAVYLCASTGLDNEQFFGPGTRLTVL.

This chain joins TRBV2 and TRBJ2-7, with TRBD2 as a possible D gene (6 bases). Germline V CDR1 and CDR2: SNHLY, FYNNEI. The CDR3 runs to 12 residues. V lost 7 bases and J lost 3, with 10 bases in between. CDR3 amino acids: CASKGSGYEQYF. Written as DNA, the CDR3 is TGTGCCAGCAAAGGTAGCGGCTACGAGCAGTACTTC. Full variable domain (outside the CDR3, taken from reference TRBV2 and TRBJ2-7): EPEVTQTPSHQVTQMGQEVILRCVPISNHLYFYWYRQILGQKVEFLVSFYNNEISEKSEIFDDQFSVERPDGSNFTLKIRSTKLEDSAMYFCASKGSGYEQYFGPGTRLTVT.

The chain employs TRBV18 and TRBJ1-2; no clear D. Germline assignment: CDR1 KGHSH and CDR2 LQKENI. The CDR3 loop spans 14 amino acids. V lost 2 bases to trimming and J lost 6 bases, with 13 bases between them. The CDR3 nucleotides are TGTGCCAGCTCACCAGAGGCGAGAGGTCATGGCTACACCTTC. It codes for CASSPEARGHGYTF.

This chain uses TRBV2 with TRBJ2-1; TRBD2 aligns across 9 bases. V lost 3 bases and J lost 7; bases outside the gene matches: 4. In germline, CDR1 is SNHLY, CDR2 FYNNEI. This CDR3 is built from 14 residues. CDR3 nucleotide sequence: TGTGCCAGCAGTGACCTAGCGGGACAGAATGAGCAGTTCTTC. This encodes CASSDLAGQNEQFF.

V is TRBV13 and J is TRBJ2-5; no reliable D call. Trimming removed 5 bases at V and 3 bases at J, with 10 bases between. Per the germline V gene, CDR1 is PRHDT and CDR2 is FYEKMQ (reference sequence). The CDR3 contains 13 residues. The CDR3 nucleotides are TGTGCCAGCAGCCCTGGTCCCAAAGAGACCCAGTACTTC. Residues: CASSPGPKETQYF.

In the case of this clone: The sample carries other DNA sequences with the same CDR3. V usage is TRBV15 and J usage is TRBJ2-7, with no clear D. The V end was cut by 0 bases, the J end by 4 bases, with 4 bases between. Per the germline V gene, CDR1 is LNHNV and CDR2 is YYDKDF (reference sequence). CDR3 length: 12 amino acids. CDR3 protein: CATSRDRYEQYF. The CDR3, as DNA: TGTGCCACCAGCAGAGATAGGTACGAGCAGTACTTC.

A word on this clone: The sample has other DNA sequences that encode this CDR3 too. The rearrangement joins TRBV7-9 to TRBJ1-1, with 9 bases lining up with TRBD1. The ends lost 3 bases at V and 4 bases at J; junction bases unmatched: 0. The CDR3 has 13 amino acids. Germline V lookup: CDR1 SEHNR, CDR2 FQNEAQ (reference sequence). The CDR3 here is CASSLTGGTEAFF. The CDR3 nucleotides are TGTGCCAGCAGCTTGACAGGGGGCACTGAAGCTTTCTTT.

This chain links TRBV29-1 with TRBJ2-7, with D possibly being TRBD1 (6 bases). Germline assignment: CDR1 SQVTM and CDR2 ANQGSEA. The ends were cut back, 7 bases at V and 4 bases at J, with 11 bases in the middle. The CDR3 is 11 residues long. The CDR3 DNA reads as TGCAGCGCTGGGGGCCTTTACGAGCAGTACTTC. This encodes CSAGGLYEQYF.

This clone occurred a few times. The same CDR3 also results from other DNA sequences found in this sample. This sequence joins TRBV7-2 and TRBJ1-1, with TRBD1 matching 9 bases. In germline, CDR1 is SGHTA, CDR2 FQGNSA. CDR3 length: 16 amino acids. V lost 4 bases to trimming and J lost 0 bases; unmatched junction nucleotides: 6. The CDR3 DNA is TGTGCCAGCAGCTCGACAGGGGGTATGATGAACACTGAAGCTTTCTTT. Encoded protein: CASSSTGGMMNTEAFF.

J is TRBJ1-2 and V is TRBV5-1; 10 nucleotides align to TRBD1. CDR1 is SGHRS and CDR2 is YFSETQ in the germline V gene. Losses at the gene ends were 4 bases for V and 6 bases for J; bases not matched to a gene: 6. The CDR3 has 14 amino acids. The CDR3 DNA sequence: TGCGCCAGCAGCGTGACCGGGACAGGGGATGGCTACACCTTC. Translated, it gives CASSVTGTGDGYTF.